Sequencing of this T cell receptor beta chain was carried out in a study of blood T cell repertoires in COVID-19. Across the whole study: The United States, Italy and Spain supplied acute and convalescent COVID-19 samples. T cells, B-cell-depleted T cells, or PBMCs supplied cDNA or gDNA.

In the source study's methods: Amplifying reference gene primers gave estimates of nucleated cell counts. Profiling relied on immunoSEQ multiplex PCR, and the TCRdb table lists in-frame clones only, not all of them. V and J calls and clone size are those listed in that table; D and trimming were worked out from the DNA. This table holds tens of thousands of clones, roughly 87% found once. The germline V and J ends were trimmed by 1 base and 4 bases, with 5 bases remaining between them. CDR3 size: 13 residues. CDR1 is MNHNS, CDR2 SASEGT, per germline. The receptor comes from a woman aged 55-70 years with acute or convalescent COVID-19. The specimen was peripheral blood. This chain connects TRBV6-1 to TRBJ2-1; D is unclear. The CDR3 bases are TGTGCCAGCAGTGAAGTAGTGTACAATGAGCAGTTCTTC. Residues: CASSEVVYNEQFF.